The 22 T cell receptor beta chains given below trace back to one sample, sequenced in a study of blood T cell repertoires in COVID-19. Libraries were prepared by immunoSEQ multiplex PCR; TCRdb keeps only in-frame clonotypes and omits some of them. Altogether a few hundred thousand clones are present, roughly 90% being singletons, with the ten largest covering about 18%. Sequencing was performed on PBMCs or T cells enriched from blood (not recorded which). The receptors originated from a woman aged 30 to 39 who had recovered from COVID-19.

The chain links TRBV30 to TRBJ1-2; D gene unclear. Trimming removed 6 bases from V and 2 bases from J, with 4 bases in between. The CDR3 is made up of 10 amino acids. CDR1 and CDR2 from the germline V gene are GTSNPN and SVGIG (reference sequence). The CDR3, as DNA: TGTGCCTGCAGAAACTATGGCTACACCTTC. Its protein is CACRNYGYTF.

This chain connects TRBV30 to TRBJ1-1; TRBD1 might be the D (6 bases). V was shortened by 4 bases and J by 1 base, with 16 bases between the two germline ends. The CDR3 spans 15 residues. Germline lookup yields CDR1 GTSNPN and CDR2 SVGIG (reference sequence). CDR3 sequence reads: CAWKRGAVRNTEAFF. The CDR3, as DNA: TGTGCCTGGAAGCGGGGGGCGGTCCGGAACACTGAAGCTTTCTTT.

The CDR3 DNA is TGTGCCATCAGTGAGTTTTCTAGCGGGGGTGACACCGGGGAGCTGTTTTTT. It is translated as CAISEFSSGGDTGELFF. This chain links TRBV10-3 with TRBJ2-2; TRBD2 matches 10 bases. Per germline, CDR1 ENHRY and CDR2 SYGVKD. The CDR3 totals 17 residues. V gave up 1 base and J gave up 3 bases; unmatched junction bases: 5.

The chain links TRBV7-2 to TRBJ2-1; 9 nucleotides agree with TRBD2. The CDR3 is 14 residues long. The germline V gene encodes CDR1 SGHTA and CDR2 FQGNSA. V lost 7 bases, J lost 4 bases, and 5 bases stayed unmatched. In DNA form, the CDR3 reads TGTGCCAGCAACCCTAGCGGGGCTTACAATGAGCAGTTCTTC. Its translation: CASNPSGAYNEQFF.

The chain joins TRBV7-9 to TRBJ2-7; D is perhaps TRBD2 (7 bases). Trimming took off 3 bases at V and 5 bases at J, with 11 bases between the two ends. CDR1 and CDR2 (germline): SEHNR, FQNEAQ (reference sequence). CDR3 length: 13 amino acids. The CDR3 protein is CASSFGGGDEQYF. The CDR3 DNA follows: TGTGCCAGCAGCTTTGGCGGGGGCGACGAGCAGTACTTC.

The genes are TRBV18 and TRBJ2-7; tentative D call: TRBD2 (6 bases). The CDR3 contains 13 residues. The V gene's germline CDR1 is KGHSH and CDR2 LQKENI. Trimming pared 3 bases from V and 6 bases from J, leaving 12 bases between. As DNA, the CDR3 is TGTGCCAGCTCACCCAGCAGGGAGGTCGAGCAGTACTTC. Translated, it gives CASSPSREVEQYF.

This rearrangement joins TRBV5-5 to TRBJ2-3, with D possibly being TRBD1 (6 bases). Per germline, CDR1 SGHKS and CDR2 YYEKEE (reference sequence). This CDR3 is built from 14 residues. The V end lost 2 bases, the J end lost 3 bases, and 10 bases lay between the germline ends. CDR3 region: CASSFDRTTDTQYF. In DNA, the CDR3 is TGTGCCAGCAGCTTCGACAGGACTACAGATACGCAGTATTTT.

The count of this clone is one. The chain recombines TRBV4-3 with TRBJ2-5; tentatively, D is TRBD2 (6 bases). Germline-derived CDR1 and CDR2 are LGHNA and YSLEER. Deletions cut 0 bases from V and 10 bases from J, with 12 bases between. CDR3 length equals 13 residues. The DNA of the CDR3 is TGCGCCAGCAGCCAAGAGGCTCCGGGAGTCCAGTACTTC. This gives the protein CASSQEAPGVQYF.

This clone was found once. CDR3 sequence reads: CSASSPGLSNQPQHF. The CDR3 DNA follows: TGCAGTGCTAGTTCCCCGGGACTGAGCAATCAGCCCCAGCATTTT. This chain joins TRBV20-1 and TRBJ1-5, with a possible D match to TRBD1 (5 bases). The CDR3 spans 15 residues. Per the germline V gene, CDR1 is DFQATT and CDR2 is SNEGSKA (reference sequence). V was shortened by 3 bases and J by 1 base, with 13 bases between the two germline ends.

The chain combines TRBV6-5 with TRBJ2-1, with 12 positions matching TRBD2. Unmatched junction bases numbered 7, after V lost 8 bases and J lost 14 bases. The CDR3 has 12 amino acids. Germline V CDR1 and CDR2: MNHEY, SVGAGI. The CDR3 coding sequence is TGTGCCAGCCGACTGCCTAGCGGGGGGGAGTTCTTC. Encoded protein: CASRLPSGGEFF.

This chain uses TRBV27 with TRBJ1-1; D uncertain. The CDR3 is made up of 14 amino acids. The V and J ends lost 0 bases and 7 bases respectively, with 12 bases between them. The germline V gene encodes CDR1 MNHEY and CDR2 SMNVEV (reference sequence). CDR3 in DNA: TGTGCCAGCAGTTTATCGGGCGCCTGGAATGAAGCTTTCTTT. The encoded protein is CASSLSGAWNEAFF.

The chain uses TRBV7-9 and TRBJ2-7, with 11 bases fitting TRBD1. The CDR3 extends over 16 amino acids. Germline CDR1 and CDR2: SEHNR and FQNEAQ (reference sequence). The V gene end was trimmed by 3 bases and the J gene end by 2 bases; junction bases not matched to a gene: 6. The CDR3 is CASSLTLDRGPYEQYF. In nucleotides, the CDR3 is TGTGCCAGCAGCTTGACGCTGGACAGGGGGCCCTACGAGCAGTACTTC.

This clone was counted once. This chain joins TRBV3-1 (or the pseudogene TRBV3-2) and TRBJ2-5, with 7 bases matching TRBD2. This CDR3 is built from 16 residues. CDR1 and CDR2 from the germline V gene are LGHDT and YNNKEL (reference sequence). The V gene end was trimmed by 4 bases and the J gene end by 5 bases; junction bases not matched to a gene: 13. CDR3 residues: CASSRSAAGVGETQYF. In nucleotides, the CDR3 is TGTGCCAGCAGCCGCTCGGCTGCGGGAGTGGGGGAGACCCAGTACTTC.

This clone was seen more than once but under ten times. The chain is built from TRBV4-1 and TRBJ2-2; 9 bases match TRBD1. The V gene end was trimmed by 6 bases and the J gene end by 4 bases; junction bases not matched to a gene: 6. Per the germline V gene, CDR1 is MGHRA and CDR2 is YSYEKL. The CDR3 spans 15 residues. In DNA, the CDR3 is TGCGCCAGCAGAATGACAGGGGGGTCCACCGGGGAGCTGTTTTTT. The encoded protein is CASRMTGGSTGELFF.

The chain joins TRBV7-9 to TRBJ1-2; tentative D call: TRBD1 (5 bases). This CDR3 region has 13 residues. V lost 1 base and J 6 bases, leaving 9 bases between the germline ends. Germline V gene lookup returns CDR1 SEHNR and CDR2 FQNEAQ (reference sequence). The CDR3 sequence is CASSLGRGDGYTF. The CDR3 DNA reads as TGTGCCAGCAGCTTAGGGAGGGGCGATGGCTACACCTTC.

The V gene is TRBV28, the J gene TRBJ2-1, with D possibly TRBD2 on 6 matching bases. The CDR3 sequence is 14 residues long. V was shortened by 6 bases and J by 3 bases, with 12 bases between the two germline ends. Germline assignment: CDR1 MDHEN and CDR2 SYDVKM. CDR3 coding DNA: TGTGCCAGCAGCCCCCGCGGGGTCTACAATGAGCAGTTCTTC. Amino acids: CASSPRGVYNEQFF.

This sequence joins TRBV6-2 or TRBV6-3 and TRBJ2-3, with D perhaps matching TRBD1 (6 bases). Germline CDR1 reads MNHEY; CDR2 reads SVGEGT. Trimming shortened V by 2 bases and J by 2 bases, and 11 bases separated the two germline ends. This CDR3 is 15 amino acids long. CDR3 sequence reads: CASSYGDTYTDTQYF. In nucleotides, the CDR3 is TGTGCCAGCAGTTACGGGGACACTTACACAGATACGCAGTATTTT.

The J gene is TRBJ1-2, the V gene TRBV27, with D possibly matching TRBD1 (5 bases). The CDR3 has 13 amino acids. Germline CDR1 and CDR2: MNHEY and SMNVEV (reference sequence). V was shortened by 6 bases and J by 1 base, with 9 bases between the two germline ends. CDR3 sequence reads: CASSTRDNYGYTF. The CDR3 coding sequence is TGTGCCAGCAGCACCAGGGATAACTATGGCTACACCTTC.

This clone has a handful of counts. The J gene is TRBJ1-1, the V gene TRBV5-1; 8 nucleotides agree with TRBD1. The CDR3 runs 15 residues. After removal of 1 base from V and 4 bases from J, the junction contained 6 bases not matched to a gene. Germline-derived CDR1 and CDR2 are SGHRS and YFSETQ. CDR3 sequence (DNA): TGCGCCAGCAGCTTGTTTCAGGGGGCGGTCACTGAAGCTTTCTTT. Encoded protein: CASSLFQGAVTEAFF.

The V call is TRBV6-6, the J call TRBJ2-7; D gene unclear. Trimming shortened V by 0 bases and J by 6 bases, and 15 bases separated the two germline ends. This CDR3 has 15 amino acids. CDR1 and CDR2 from the germline V gene are MNHNY and SVGAGI (reference sequence). The CDR3 coding sequence is TGTGCCAGCAGTTACTCGAGACTCGCCTTTACCGAGCAGTACTTC. Translation: CASSYSRLAFTEQYF.

The chain links TRBV11-2 to TRBJ2-3, with TRBD2 matching over 12 bases. This CDR3 comprises 18 residues. V trimming: 5 bases; J trimming: 2 bases; junction bases outside the gene matches: 11. Germline V gene lookup returns CDR1 SGHAT and CDR2 FQNNGV. The CDR3 sequence is CASSPGGLAGSSTDTQYF. For the CDR3, the DNA is TGTGCCAGCAGCCCCGGAGGACTAGCGGGATCGTCCACAGATACGCAGTATTTT.

The V gene is TRBV4-1, the J gene TRBJ1-2; D remains unclear. CDR3 length: 18 residues. Trimming took 0 bases from V and 6 from J, leaving 23 bases between them. Germline-derived CDR1 and CDR2 are MGHRA and YSYEKL. The CDR3 region is CASSQDNLGRRATHGYTF. The DNA of the CDR3 is TGCGCCAGCAGCCAAGATAACCTCGGCCGGAGAGCTACTCATGGCTACACCTTC.